This is a list of T cell receptor beta chains from one sample in a study of blood T cell repertoires in COVID-19. The data were produced by immunoSEQ multiplex PCR, yet TCRdb's version contains in-frame clones alone and is incomplete. The sample lists roughly 250,000 clones; roughly nine tenths were seen once. The sample taken for sequencing was PBMCs or T cells enriched from blood (not recorded which). These receptors all come from a woman aged 18-29 years who had recovered from COVID-19. CDR3s include the opening cysteine and the closing phenylalanine or tryptophan. A D gene is named only where the DNA matches it firmly. Size is stated for part of the rows, as once, few or many counts, or as a class when the clone is expanded.

CASSSRGGFQETQYF	TGTGCCAGCAGTTCCCGGGGGGGCTTCCAAGAGACCCAGTACTTC	TRBV28	TRBD2	-	TRBJ2-5
CASSYSLTAFEAFF	TGTGCCAGCAGTTACTCGCTGACAGCATTTGAAGCTTTCTTT	TRBV6-5	-	-	TRBJ1-1
CASSLAGITEAFF	TGTGCCAGTAGCCTTGCAGGGATCACTGAAGCTTTCTTT	TRBV19	-	-	TRBJ1-1
CASSPAGGAHGYTF	TGCGCCAGCAGCCCCGCGGGGGGGGCGCATGGCTACACCTTC	TRBV5-1	-	once	TRBJ1-2
CAISESSSGGILGTDTQYF	TGTGCCATCAGTGAGTCGAGCAGCGGGGGGATTTTAGGCACAGATACGCAGTATTTT	TRBV10-3	TRBD2	-	TRBJ2-3
CASSPDSPNQPQHF	TGCGCCAGCAGCCCTGACAGCCCAAATCAGCCCCAGCATTTT	TRBV5-1	-	-	TRBJ1-5
CASSQRRANTEAFF	TGTGCCAGCAGCCAACGAAGAGCGAACACTGAAGCTTTCTTT	TRBV3-1/TRBV3-2	-	-	TRBJ1-1
CASSQGQGNTGELFF	TGTGCCAGCAGCCAAGGACAGGGGAACACCGGGGAGCTGTTTTTT	TRBV3-1/TRBV3-2	TRBD1	-	TRBJ2-2
CASSQDEGAGNTIYF	TGTGCCAGCAGCCAAGATGAAGGGGCTGGAAACACCATATATTTT	TRBV3-1/TRBV3-2	-	-	TRBJ1-3
CASSLAPSTGELFF	TGCGCCAGCAGCTTGGCCCCCTCCACCGGGGAGCTGTTTTTT	TRBV5-1	-	-	TRBJ2-2
CALSERGGPLHF	TGTGCCCTTTCAGAGCGCGGTGGGCCCCTCCACTTT	TRBV28	-	-	TRBJ1-6
CASSSSREQFF	TGTGCCAGCAGTTCATCGCGTGAGCAGTTCTTC	TRBV28	-	-	TRBJ2-1
CASSRLSGQPQHF	TGTGCTAGTTCCAGGTTATCCGGTCAGCCCCAGCATTTT	TRBV12-5	-	-	TRBJ1-5
CASSYSRGSGGYTF	TGTGCCAGCAGTTACTCGAGGGGGTCGGGTGGCTACACCTTC	TRBV6-5	-	-	TRBJ1-2
CATSRDPGTLYEQYF	TGTGCCACCAGCAGAGATCCCGGGACTCTTTACGAGCAGTACTTC	TRBV15	-	-	TRBJ2-7
CASSLALAGADTQYF	TGTGCCAGCAGCTTGGCTCTAGCGGGTGCAGATACGCAGTATTTT	TRBV5-4	TRBD2	-	TRBJ2-3
CASSYWGDGETQYF	TGTGCCAGCAGCTACTGGGGGGATGGGGAGACCCAGTACTTC	TRBV7-9	-	-	TRBJ2-5
CASSSGIGWNTIYF	TGTGCCAGCAGTTCAGGAATAGGTTGGAACACCATATATTTT	TRBV28	-	-	TRBJ1-3
CASSLDILNYGYTF	TGTGCCAGCAGCCTCGACATACTTAACTATGGCTACACCTTC	TRBV9	-	once	TRBJ1-2
CASSLEGAQGETQYF	TGTGCCAGCAGCTTAGAGGGGGCCCAAGGAGAGACCCAGTACTTC	TRBV11-3	-	-	TRBJ2-5
CASRPQGSNSPLHF	TGTGCCAGCAGGCCTCAGGGGAGTAATTCACCCCTCCACTTT	TRBV3-1/TRBV3-2	-	-	TRBJ1-6
CASSLRSNRATNEKLFF	TGTGCCAGTAGCCTTAGGTCTAACAGAGCAACTAATGAAAAACTGTTTTTT	TRBV19	-	-	TRBJ1-4
CASSVTGVTEAFF	TGCGCCAGCAGTGTTACAGGGGTAACTGAAGCTTTCTTT	TRBV10-1	TRBD1	-	TRBJ1-1
CASSPGQGLTEAFF	TGTGCCAGCAGCCCCGGACAGGGTCTTACTGAAGCTTTCTTT	TRBV3-1/TRBV3-2	TRBD1	-	TRBJ1-1
CASSQLADQETQYF	TGTGCCAGCAGCCAATTGGCAGATCAAGAGACCCAGTACTTC	TRBV4-2	-	-	TRBJ2-5
CASSQGKGQYGYTF	TGTGCCAGCAGCCAAGGCAAAGGACAGTATGGCTACACCTTC	TRBV7-9	-	-	TRBJ1-2
CASSERRDRVTDTQYF	TGTGCCAGCAGCGAACGCCGGGACAGGGTCACAGATACGCAGTATTTT	TRBV13	TRBD1	-	TRBJ2-3
CASSVDLGGPTDTQYF	TGTGCCAGCAGCGTAGATTTGGGGGGGCCCACAGATACGCAGTATTTT	TRBV9	-	once	TRBJ2-3
CARRDSDPRPQHF	TGCGCCAGAAGGGACAGCGACCCGAGGCCCCAGCATTTT	TRBV10-1	TRBD1	once	TRBJ1-5
CASSLRGNYGYTF	TGTGCCAGCAGTTTACGGGGGAACTATGGCTACACCTTC	TRBV12-3/TRBV12-4	-	few	TRBJ1-2
CASSQEIAGVQETQYF	TGTGCCAGCAGCCAAGAAATAGCGGGGGTCCAAGAGACCCAGTACTTC	TRBV4-2	TRBD2	-	TRBJ2-5
CASSVGGRTIDEQFF	TGTGCCAGCAGCGTAGGGGGTAGGACTATCGATGAGCAGTTCTTC	TRBV9	-	-	TRBJ2-1
CASSQHIMNTEAFF	TGTGCCAGCAGCCAACACATTATGAACACTGAAGCTTTCTTT	TRBV5-5	-	once	TRBJ1-1
CASSYGPGYTGELFF	TGTGCCAGCAGTTACGGGCCGGGATACACCGGGGAGCTGTTTTTT	TRBV6-5	-	-	TRBJ2-2
CASSLEGRGEETQYF	TGTGCCAGCAGCTTAGAGGGACGCGGGGAAGAGACCCAGTACTTC	TRBV7-2	-	-	TRBJ2-5
CASSPKLPPSSYEQYF	TGTGCCAGCAGTCCCAAATTACCACCGAGCTCCTACGAGCAGTACTTC	TRBV6-2/TRBV6-3	-	few	TRBJ2-7
CAIHNPSRGLTYNEQFF	TGTGCCATCCACAACCCCTCGAGGGGACTTACCTACAATGAGCAGTTCTTC	TRBV7-2	-	once	TRBJ2-1
CATVGGTSTGELFF	TGTGCCACGGTTGGGGGCACGAGCACCGGGGAGCTGTTTTTT	TRBV2	-	-	TRBJ2-2
CASVPQRLAGLFWQFF	TGTGCCAGCGTACCACAGCGACTAGCGGGGCTCTTTTGGCAGTTCTTC	TRBV2	TRBD2	-	TRBJ2-1
CASSSGLRGPDTGELFF	TGCGCCAGCAGCTCCGGATTGCGGGGCCCGGACACCGGGGAGCTGTTTTTT	TRBV5-1	-	once	TRBJ2-2
CASSSTGTGNEKLFF	TGTGCCAGCAGCAGTACCGGGACAGGGAATGAAAAACTGTTTTTT	TRBV7-9	TRBD1	-	TRBJ1-4
CASSSNWDSYSNQPQHF	TGTGCCAGCAGCTCCAACTGGGACAGTTATAGCAATCAGCCCCAGCATTTT	TRBV7-8	TRBD1	-	TRBJ1-5
CASSPTDNSNEQYF	TGTGCCAGCAGCCCCACAGACAACTCCAACGAGCAGTACTTC	TRBV5-4	-	-	TRBJ2-7
CASSVDLDRGYTF	TGTGCCAGCAGCGTGGACCTCGACAGAGGCTACACCTTC	TRBV9	-	once	TRBJ1-2
CASSIGGGSDEQYF	TGTGCCAGTAGTATCGGCGGGGGAAGCGACGAGCAGTACTTC	TRBV19	TRBD2	once	TRBJ2-7
CASSEWGGQGDTGELFF	TGTGCCAGCAGTGAATGGGGGGGACAGGGGGACACCGGGGAGCTGTTTTTT	TRBV2	TRBD1	-	TRBJ2-2
CASADTANYGYTF	TGTGCCAGCGCCGACACTGCTAACTATGGCTACACCTTC	TRBV19	-	-	TRBJ1-2
CASTSGGTGETQYF	TGTGCCAGTACCTCAGGGGGTACAGGGGAGACCCAGTACTTC	TRBV19	TRBD1	-	TRBJ2-5
CASSFGAGQETQYF	TGCGCCAGCAGCTTTGGAGCGGGGCAAGAGACCCAGTACTTC	TRBV5-1	TRBD2	-	TRBJ2-5
CASSHPIGGDTGELFF	TGCGCCAGCAGCCACCCGATCGGGGGGGACACCGGGGAGCTGTTTTTT	TRBV4-1	TRBD2	-	TRBJ2-2